This T cell receptor beta chain was obtained from a study of blood T cell repertoires in COVID-19. In the study overall: Italy, Spain and the United States were the sources of the convalescent and acute COVID-19 samples. T cells, B-cell-depleted T cells, or PBMCs supplied cDNA or gDNA.

Only in-frame clones appear in the TCRdb table, and some are missing; sequencing was by immunoSEQ multiplex PCR. The table shows about 76,000 clones, with about 88% occurring only once. The sample taken for sequencing was peripheral blood. The clonotype was recovered from a man aged 60 to 69 with COVID-19, enrolled during active disease.

The CDR3 reads CASSPGGGPSYEQYF. CDR3 in DNA: TGCGCCAGCAGCCCCGGGGGGGGGCCTTCCTACGAGCAGTACTTC. The V call is TRBV5-1, the J call TRBJ2-7; 8 bases map to TRBD2. V lost 4 bases, J lost 1 base, and 7 bases stayed unmatched. Germline V gene data show CDR1 as SGHRS and CDR2 as YFSETQ. CDR3 length: 15 residues.